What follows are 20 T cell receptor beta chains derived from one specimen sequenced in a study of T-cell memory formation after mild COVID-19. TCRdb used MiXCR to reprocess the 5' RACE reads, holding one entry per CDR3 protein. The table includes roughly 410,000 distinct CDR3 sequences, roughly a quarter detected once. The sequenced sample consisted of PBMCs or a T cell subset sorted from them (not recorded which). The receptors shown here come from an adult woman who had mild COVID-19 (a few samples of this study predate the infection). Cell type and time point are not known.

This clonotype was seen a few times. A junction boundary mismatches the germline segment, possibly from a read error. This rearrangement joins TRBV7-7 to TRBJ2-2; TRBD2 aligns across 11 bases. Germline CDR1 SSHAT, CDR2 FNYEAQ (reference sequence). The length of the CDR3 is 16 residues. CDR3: CASSLLLAGEAGELFF. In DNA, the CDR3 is TGTGCTAGCAGCTTACTACTAGCGGGAGAAGCCGGGGAGCTGTTTTTT.

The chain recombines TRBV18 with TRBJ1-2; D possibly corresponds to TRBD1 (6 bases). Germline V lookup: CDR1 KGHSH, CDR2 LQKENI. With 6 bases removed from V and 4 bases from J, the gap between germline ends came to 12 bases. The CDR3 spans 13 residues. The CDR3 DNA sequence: TGTGCCAGCTCTGCCAACAGGGCCTATGGCTACACCTTC. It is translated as CASSANRAYGYTF.

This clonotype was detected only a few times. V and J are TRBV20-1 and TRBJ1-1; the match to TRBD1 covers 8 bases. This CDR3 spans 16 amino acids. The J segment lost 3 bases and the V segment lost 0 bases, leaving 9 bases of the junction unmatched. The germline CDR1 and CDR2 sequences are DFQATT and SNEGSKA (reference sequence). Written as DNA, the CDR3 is TGCAGTGCTAGAGATCAGGGGGCGTTCGATTACACTGAAGCTTTCTTT. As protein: CSARDQGAFDYTEAFF.

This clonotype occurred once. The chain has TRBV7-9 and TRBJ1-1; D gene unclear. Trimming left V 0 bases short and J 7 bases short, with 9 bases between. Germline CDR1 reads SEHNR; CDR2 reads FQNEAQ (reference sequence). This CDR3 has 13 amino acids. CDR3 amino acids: CASSLASGREAFF. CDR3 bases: TGTGCCAGCAGCTTAGCGTCGGGCCGTGAAGCTTTCTTT.

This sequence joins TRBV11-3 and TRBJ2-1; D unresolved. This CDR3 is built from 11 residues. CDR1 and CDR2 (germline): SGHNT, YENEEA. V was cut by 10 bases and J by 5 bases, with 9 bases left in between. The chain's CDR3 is CAILSDNEQFF. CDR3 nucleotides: TGTGCCATCCTTTCAGACAATGAGCAGTTCTTC.

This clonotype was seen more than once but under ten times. The CDR3 here is CSARDTGTGTYEQYF. The CDR3 DNA is TGCAGTGCTAGAGATACGGGGACAGGGACCTACGAGCAGTACTTC. This chain joins TRBV20-1 and TRBJ2-7, with TRBD1 matching 9 bases. With V trimmed by 0 bases and J by 2 bases, 5 bases remained unmatched. Germline values: CDR1 DFQATT, CDR2 SNEGSKA (reference sequence). CDR3 size: 15 residues.

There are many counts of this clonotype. DNA of the CDR3: TGCAGTGCCCCGTTGGGACAGGGCTACGAGCAGTACTTC. Its protein is CSAPLGQGYEQYF. V is TRBV20-1 and J is TRBJ2-7; TRBD1 matches 9 bases. J lost 3 bases, V lost 6 bases, and 6 bases had no gene match. The CDR3 is 13 amino acids. Germline V gene data show CDR1 as DFQATT and CDR2 as SNEGSKA (reference sequence).

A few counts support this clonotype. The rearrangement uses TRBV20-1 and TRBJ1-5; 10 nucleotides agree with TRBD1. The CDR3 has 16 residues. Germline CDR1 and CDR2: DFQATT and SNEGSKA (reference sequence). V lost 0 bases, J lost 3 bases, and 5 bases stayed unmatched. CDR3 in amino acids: CSARDRTGGFNQPQHF. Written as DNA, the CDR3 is TGCAGTGCTAGAGATCGGACAGGGGGTTTCAATCAGCCCCAGCATTTT.

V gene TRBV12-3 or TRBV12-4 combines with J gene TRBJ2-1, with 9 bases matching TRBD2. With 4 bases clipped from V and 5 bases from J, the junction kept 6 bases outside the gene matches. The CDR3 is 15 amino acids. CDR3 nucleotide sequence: TGTGCCAGCAGTTACTTCCTAGCGGGAAACAATGAGCAGTTCTTC. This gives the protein CASSYFLAGNNEQFF.

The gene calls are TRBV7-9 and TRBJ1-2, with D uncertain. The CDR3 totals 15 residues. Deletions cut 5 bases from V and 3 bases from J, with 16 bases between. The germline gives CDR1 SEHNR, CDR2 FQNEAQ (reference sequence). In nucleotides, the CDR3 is TGTGCCAGCAGCCCCAGGCCGACCGCGGACTATGGCTACACCTTC. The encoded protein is CASSPRPTADYGYTF.

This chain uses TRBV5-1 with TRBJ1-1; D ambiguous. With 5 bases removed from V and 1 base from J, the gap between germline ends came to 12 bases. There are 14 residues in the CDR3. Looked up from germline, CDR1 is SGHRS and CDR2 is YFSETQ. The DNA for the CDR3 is TGCGCCAGCAGACTCGATGACCCGAACACTGAAGCTTTCTTT. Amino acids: CASRLDDPNTEAFF.

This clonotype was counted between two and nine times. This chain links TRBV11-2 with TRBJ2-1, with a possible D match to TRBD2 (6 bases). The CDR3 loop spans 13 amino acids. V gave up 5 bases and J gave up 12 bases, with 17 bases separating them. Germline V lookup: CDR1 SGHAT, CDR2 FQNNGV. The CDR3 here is CASSPSIERVQFF. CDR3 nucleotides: TGTGCCAGCAGCCCCTCCATTGAGCGGGTGCAGTTCTTC.

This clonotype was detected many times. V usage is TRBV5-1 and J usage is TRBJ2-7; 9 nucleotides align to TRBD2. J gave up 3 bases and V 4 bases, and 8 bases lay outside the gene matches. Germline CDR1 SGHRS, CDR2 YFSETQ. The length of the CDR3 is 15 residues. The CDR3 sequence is CASSQLGLAVYEQYF. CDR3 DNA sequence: TGCGCCAGCAGCCAACTGGGACTAGCAGTCTACGAGCAGTACTTC.

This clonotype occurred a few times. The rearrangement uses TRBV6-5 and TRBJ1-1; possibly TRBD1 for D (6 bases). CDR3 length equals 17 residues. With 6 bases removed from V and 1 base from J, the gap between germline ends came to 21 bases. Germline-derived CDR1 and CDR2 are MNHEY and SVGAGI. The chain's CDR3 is CASRNTSPGHGNTEAFF. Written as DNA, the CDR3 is TGTGCCAGCAGGAATACGTCCCCGGGACACGGGAACACTGAAGCTTTCTTT.

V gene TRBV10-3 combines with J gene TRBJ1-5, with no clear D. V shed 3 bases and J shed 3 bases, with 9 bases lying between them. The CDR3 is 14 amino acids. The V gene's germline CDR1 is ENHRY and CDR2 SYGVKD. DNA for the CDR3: TGTGCCATCAGTGACACCGGGAACAATCAGCCCCAGCATTTT. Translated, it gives CAISDTGNNQPQHF.

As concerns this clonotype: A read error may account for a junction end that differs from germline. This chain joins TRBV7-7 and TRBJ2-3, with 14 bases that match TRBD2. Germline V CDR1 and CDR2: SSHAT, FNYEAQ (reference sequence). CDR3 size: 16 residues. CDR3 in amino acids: CASSVGLAGGADTQYF. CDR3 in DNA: TGTGCTAGCAGCGTAGGACTAGCGGGAGGCGCAGATACGCAGTATTTT.

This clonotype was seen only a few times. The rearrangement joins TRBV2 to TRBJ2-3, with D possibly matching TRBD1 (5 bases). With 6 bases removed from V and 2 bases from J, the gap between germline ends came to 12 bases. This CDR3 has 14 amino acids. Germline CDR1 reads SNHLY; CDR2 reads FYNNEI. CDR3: CASRGRDFTDTQYF. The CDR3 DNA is TGTGCCAGCAGGGGCAGGGATTTCACAGATACGCAGTATTTT. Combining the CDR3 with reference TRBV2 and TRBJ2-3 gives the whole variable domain EPEVTQTPSHQVTQMGQEVILRCVPISNHLYFYWYRQILGQKVEFLVSFYNNEISEKSEIFDDQFSVERPDGSNFTLKIRSTKLEDSAMYFCASRGRDFTDTQYFGPGTRLTVL.

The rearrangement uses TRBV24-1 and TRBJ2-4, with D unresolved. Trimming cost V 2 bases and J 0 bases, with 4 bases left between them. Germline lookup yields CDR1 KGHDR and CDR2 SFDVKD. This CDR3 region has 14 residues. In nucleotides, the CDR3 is TGTGCCACCAGTGATTGGGGAGCCAAAAACATTCAGTACTTC. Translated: CATSDWGAKNIQYF.

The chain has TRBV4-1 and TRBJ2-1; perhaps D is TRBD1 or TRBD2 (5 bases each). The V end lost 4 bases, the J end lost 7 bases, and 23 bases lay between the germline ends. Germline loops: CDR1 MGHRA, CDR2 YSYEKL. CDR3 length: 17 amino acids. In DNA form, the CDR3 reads TGCGCCAGCAGCCCAGAATACGGGACCGAGCGGAGGAATGAGCAGTTCTTC. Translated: CASSPEYGTERRNEQFF.

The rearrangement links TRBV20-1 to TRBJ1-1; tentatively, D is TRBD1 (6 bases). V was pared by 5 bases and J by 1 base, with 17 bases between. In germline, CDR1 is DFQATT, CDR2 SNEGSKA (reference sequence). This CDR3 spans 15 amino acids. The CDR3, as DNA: TGCAGTGCTTTTGGACAGCTATTTTCGAACACTGAAGCTTTCTTT. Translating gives CSAFGQLFSNTEAFF.